This TCR beta chain comes out of a study of blood T cell repertoires in COVID-19. Study-wide context: The analysed material was cDNA or gDNA that came from T cells, B-cell-depleted T cells, or PBMCs.

Produced via immunoSEQ multiplex PCR; TCRdb's table is partial and in-frame only. This sample yields about 200,000 clones, of which about four fifths are seen a single time; roughly 5% belongs to the top ten. Per the germline V gene, CDR1 is KGHDR and CDR2 is SFDVKD. V shed 2 bases and J shed 1 base, with 7 bases lying between them. The CDR3 sequence is 15 residues long. Those designated as exposed participants met a COVID-19 case within 2 weeks before study entry. The V gene is TRBV24-1, the J gene TRBJ1-4, with a tentative D call TRBD1 (5 bases). The clonotype was recovered from a woman aged 45-65 years who had been exposed to COVID-19. Material for sequencing was PBMCs or T cells enriched from blood (not recorded which). In nucleotides, the CDR3 is TGTGCCACCAGTGATTCAGGGTTAACTAATGAAAAACTGTTTTTT. The encoded protein is CATSDSGLTNEKLFF.